These 24 T cell receptor beta chains came from one sample sequenced in a study of blood T cells in healthy people across ages. The authors ran a second PCR of roughly 6 to 11 cycles using a sample-barcoded 5' primer and a J-beta primer mix. Via MiXCR, TCRdb re-called the 5' RACE reads, giving one row per CDR3 protein. The sample lists 760,000 or so distinct CDR3 sequences; 20% to 25% were seen once. The sample also formed part of further work on T cells of mothers and their children.

Sequenced: blood. The receptors come from a boy younger than 18 in good health.

In its sample, this clonotype was seen a few times. The chain is built from TRBV3-1 and TRBJ2-5, with TRBD1 matching over 8 bases. CDR3 length: 13 amino acids. Germline V lookup: CDR1 LGHDT, CDR2 YNNKEL (reference sequence). J gave up 5 bases and V 8 bases, and 7 bases lay outside the gene matches. CDR3 sequence (DNA): TGTGCCAGCTTGGACAGGGCAAGGGAGACCCAGTACTTC. Amino acid sequence: CASLDRARETQYF.

This clonotype was observed a few times. The chain has TRBV20-1 and TRBJ2-7, with 8 nucleotides matching TRBD2. The CDR3 has 13 amino acids. V lost 3 bases and J lost 3; bases outside the gene matches: 4. Germline assignment: CDR1 DFQATT and CDR2 SNEGSKA (reference sequence). CDR3 region: CSASSGGRYEQYF. In nucleotides, the CDR3 is TGCAGTGCTAGCAGCGGGGGCCGCTACGAGCAGTACTTC.

The chain combines TRBV4-1 with TRBJ2-7, with TRBD1 matching 9 bases. With 3 bases clipped from V and 2 bases from J, the junction kept 5 bases outside the gene matches. The germline V gene has CDR1 MGHRA and CDR2 YSYEKL. This CDR3 is 15 amino acids long. CDR3 in DNA: TGCGCCAGCAGCCAGACACAGGGGGCAGCCTACGAGCAGTACTTC. Residues: CASSQTQGAAYEQYF.

This chain connects TRBV27 to TRBJ1-2, with D hard to call. The V gene lost 6 bases and the J gene lost 7 bases, with 27 bases spanning the gap. Germline V lookup: CDR1 MNHEY, CDR2 SMNVEV (reference sequence). This CDR3 contains 17 residues. The CDR3 nucleotides read TGTGCCAGCAGGCCTAGTTGGGGTGGTTTACTCGGGAGTGGCTACACCTTC. Translated, it gives CASRPSWGGLLGSGYTF.

This clonotype was recorded many times. The chain recombines TRBV3-1 with TRBJ2-1, with 10 bases that match TRBD1. Trimming at V came to 10 bases and at J to 7 bases, leaving 7 bases not matched to a gene. CDR3 size: 13 residues. Germline V lookup: CDR1 LGHDT, CDR2 YNNKEL (reference sequence). In DNA, the CDR3 is TGTGCCATTAGGACAGGGGGAAGGAATGAGCAGTTCTTC. This codes for CAIRTGGRNEQFF.

The rearrangement uses TRBV20-1 and TRBJ2-3; D uncertain. Germline V gene data show CDR1 as DFQATT and CDR2 as SNEGSKA (reference sequence). The CDR3 loop spans 14 amino acids. The V and J ends lost 2 bases and 4 bases respectively, with 13 bases between them. The CDR3 bases are TGCAGTGCTAGATCCCTACCTCACGCAGATACGCAGTATTTT. This gives the protein CSARSLPHADTQYF.

As concerns this clonotype: Germline and junction disagree at one end, which may indicate a read error. The chain has TRBV10-3 and TRBJ1-4, with TRBD1 matching 7 bases. The CDR3 has 16 residues. Germline V gives CDR1 ENHRY, CDR2 SYGVKD. The CDR3 loop reads CATSESTGATNEKLFF. The DNA for the CDR3 is TGTGCCACCAGTGAGTCAACAGGGGCGACTAATGAAAAACTGTTTTTT.

V usage is TRBV7-8 and J usage is TRBJ1-2; D is uncertain. Germline V CDR1 and CDR2: SGHVS, FQNEAQ. Between the trimmed V and J ends, which lost 1 base and 5 bases, there was a span of 14 bases. This CDR3 contains 15 residues. CDR3 bases: TGTGCCAGCAGCTTAGAGGAAGGTGTAGGATATGGCTACACCTTC. Translated, it gives CASSLEEGVGYGYTF. Using reference TRBV7-8 and TRBJ1-2 for the parts outside the CDR3, the full variable domain is GAGVSQSPRYKVAKRGQDVALRCDPISGHVSLFWYQQALGQGPEFLTYFQNEAQLDKSGLPSDRFFAERPEGSVSTLKIQRTQQEDSAVYLCASSLEEGVGYGYTFGSGTRLTVV.

The chain has TRBV5-1 and TRBJ2-7; possibly TRBD1 for D (6 bases). Trimming left V 5 bases short and J 0 bases short, with 18 bases between. Germline V gives CDR1 SGHRS, CDR2 YFSETQ. The CDR3 spans 16 residues. The CDR3 protein is CASRQRTDSLSYEQYF. The CDR3 DNA follows: TGCGCCAGCAGGCAGCGGACAGATAGTCTCTCCTACGAGCAGTACTTC.

The chain joins TRBV29-1 to TRBJ2-3, with D unresolved. This CDR3 contains 13 residues. The V gene's germline CDR1 is SQVTM and CDR2 ANQGSEA. V lost 7 bases, J lost 2 bases, and 13 bases lay in between. As DNA, the CDR3 is TGCAGCGCGGGTACTTCCAACACAGATACGCAGTATTTT. It translates to CSAGTSNTDTQYF.

This chain links TRBV2 with TRBJ2-1; 7 nucleotides line up with TRBD2. With 5 bases clipped from V and 4 bases from J, the junction kept 8 bases outside the gene matches. CDR1 and CDR2 from the germline V gene are SNHLY and FYNNEI. The CDR3 extends over 15 amino acids. This chain's CDR3 is CASSFMSGDYNEQFF. The CDR3 DNA follows: TGTGCCAGCAGTTTCATGAGCGGGGATTACAATGAGCAGTTCTTC.

This sequence joins TRBV3-1 and TRBJ2-5; D gene unclear. Deletions cut 1 base from V and 0 bases from J, with 9 bases between. The CDR3 runs 15 residues. Per the germline V gene, CDR1 is LGHDT and CDR2 is YNNKEL (reference sequence). The CDR3 DNA reads as TGTGCCAGCAGCCAAGTACCACGCAACCAAGAGACCCAGTACTTC. Its protein is CASSQVPRNQETQYF.

This clonotype was counted only a few times. The rearrangement links TRBV7-9 to TRBJ2-3, with 10 bases that match TRBD2. Germline-derived CDR1 and CDR2 are SEHNR and FQNEAQ (reference sequence). The V segment lost 4 bases and the J segment 4 bases; nucleotides outside the gene matches: 11. The CDR3 is 17 amino acids. CDR3 amino acids: CASSWPYSGTSADTQYF. DNA of the CDR3: TGTGCCAGCAGCTGGCCTTATTCCGGGACTAGCGCAGATACGCAGTATTTT.

The chain employs TRBV3-1 and TRBJ2-5; 7 bases line up with TRBD2. The J call may be in error: the DNA end matches TRBJ2-1 better. Looked up from germline, CDR1 is LGHDT and CDR2 is YNNKEL (reference sequence). This CDR3 comprises 16 residues. This CDR3 is CASSQEAGLPYNEQFF. DNA for the CDR3: TGTGCCAGCAGCCAAGAAGCGGGGCTTCCCTACAATGAGCAGTTCTTC.

The V gene is TRBV11-2, the J gene TRBJ1-2; D not resolved. Germline CDR1 and CDR2: SGHAT and FQNNGV. The ends were cut back, 1 base at V and 4 bases at J, with 4 bases in the middle. The length of the CDR3 is 12 residues. The CDR3 here is CASSLVVYGYTF. The CDR3 DNA follows: TGTGCCAGCAGCTTAGTAGTCTATGGCTACACCTTC.

This clonotype was seen once. J is TRBJ2-2 and V is TRBV29-1, with D tentatively TRBD1 or TRBD2 (5 bases each). This CDR3 contains 15 residues. Germline V gene sequence: CDR1 SQVTM, CDR2 ANQGSEA. V dropped 0 bases and J dropped 3 bases, with 11 bases sitting between them. CDR3 nucleotide sequence: TGCAGCGTTGAAGACCGGGACCATCACACCGGGGAGCTGTTTTTT. This encodes CSVEDRDHHTGELFF.

The table lists this clonotype with a few counts. The chain joins TRBV4-3 to TRBJ1-2, with 7 bases fitting TRBD1. V was clipped by 0 bases and J by 4 bases; unmatched bases: 2. The CDR3 totals 14 residues. Germline assignment: CDR1 LGHNA and CDR2 YSLEER. CDR3 sequence: CASSQESGGYGYTF. Written as DNA, the CDR3 is TGCGCCAGCAGCCAAGAGTCAGGGGGCTATGGCTACACCTTC.

V usage is TRBV7-2 and J usage is TRBJ2-3; D is perhaps TRBD2 (6 bases). The CDR3 covers 17 residues. Germline values: CDR1 SGHTA, CDR2 FQGNSA. Trimming left V 1 base short and J 1 base short, with 15 bases between. CDR3 DNA sequence: TGTGCCAGCAGCTTAGAACGCCCCGGCGGGGGCACAGATACGCAGTATTTT. It specifies CASSLERPGGGTDTQYF.

A few counts support this clonotype. The chain joins TRBV11-2 to TRBJ2-3; D is perhaps TRBD2 (6 bases). Trimming left V 5 bases short and J 6 bases short, with 21 bases between. The CDR3 covers 16 residues. Germline V CDR1 and CDR2: SGHAT, FQNNGV. Here the CDR3 DNA reads TGTGCCAGCAGCCGGGGGAAAGCGGACCTGAGGGATACGCAGTATTTT. This codes for CASSRGKADLRDTQYF.

This clonotype has just one count. CDR3 protein: CASSFDTNSYEQYF. Here the CDR3 DNA reads TGTGCCAGCAGCTTCGACACCAACTCCTACGAGCAGTACTTC. The rearrangement joins TRBV4-2 to TRBJ2-7, with unresolved D. Germline V gives CDR1 LGHNA, CDR2 YNFKEQ. V lost 5 bases, J lost 0 bases, and 11 bases lay in between. This CDR3 has 14 residues.

The chain combines TRBV7-6 with TRBJ2-5; 10 bases map to TRBD2. V shed 4 bases, J shed 0 bases, and the junction held 2 bases outside the gene matches. The CDR3 sequence is 15 residues long. Germline V lookup: CDR1 SGHVS, CDR2 FNYEAQ. The CDR3 sequence: CASSSLAGDQETQYF. As DNA, the CDR3 is TGTGCCAGCAGCTCCCTAGCGGGGGACCAAGAGACCCAGTACTTC.

This chain uses TRBV3-1 with TRBJ2-1, with TRBD2 matching over 16 bases. Germline values: CDR1 LGHDT, CDR2 YNNKEL (reference sequence). The CDR3 extends over 16 amino acids. The J segment lost 6 bases and the V segment lost 4 bases, leaving 3 bases of the junction unmatched. The CDR3 spells CASSPGTSGRGNEQFF. Here the CDR3 DNA reads TGTGCCAGCAGCCCAGGGACTAGCGGGAGGGGCAATGAGCAGTTCTTC.

The CDR3 DNA is TGTGCCAGCAGTAAACTAGCGGGGGGGCCCCATGAGCAGTTCTTC. Its translation is CASSKLAGGPHEQFF. The chain carries TRBV27 and TRBJ2-1; 13 nucleotides line up with TRBD2. Germline CDR1 and CDR2: MNHEY and SMNVEV (reference sequence). This CDR3 comprises 15 residues. The J segment lost 8 bases and the V segment lost 5 bases, leaving 6 bases of the junction unmatched.

Only a few counts were recorded for this clonotype. The chain couples TRBV5-1 to TRBJ2-7; 8 bases are shared with TRBD1. Germline loops: CDR1 SGHRS, CDR2 YFSETQ. The J segment lost 4 bases and the V segment lost 2 bases, leaving 2 bases of the junction unmatched. CDR3 size: 13 residues. In nucleotides, the CDR3 is TGCGCCAGCAGCTTCCGGACAGGGTACGAGCAGTACTTC. The encoded protein is CASSFRTGYEQYF.